This passage covers 29 T cell receptor beta chains from one sample sequenced in a study of response to subunit inactivated influenza vaccine. A single record per CDR3 protein comes from TCRdb applying MiXCR to the RT-PCR reads. The table lists about 540,000 distinct CDR3 sequences, 20% to 25% of them singletons, with about 3% in the top ten. These data were likewise used in another study, on T cells expressing NK-cell markers. In that study: UMIs were included in TCR beta cDNA generated by 5'RACE template switching.

Sequencing used CD4+ T cells sorted from PBMCs, obtained 11 to 12 days after vaccination. All receptors come from a man over 45 who received an inactivated influenza vaccine.

The V call is TRBV7-9, the J call TRBJ1-1; 8 bases are shared with TRBD1. V was clipped by 5 bases and J by 8 bases; unmatched bases: 13. The germline CDR1 and CDR2 sequences are SEHNR and FQNEAQ (reference sequence). This CDR3 region has 15 residues. The CDR3 DNA reads as TGTGCCAGCAGCCCTTGGACAGGGACGGTCGCGGAAGCTTTCTTT. Its protein is CASSPWTGTVAEAFF.

J is TRBJ2-3 and V is TRBV6-1; the D gene is possibly TRBD1 (9 bases). V was trimmed by 5 bases and J by 8 bases, leaving 20 bases between them. The germline CDR1 and CDR2 sequences are MNHNS and SASEGT. CDR3 length: 15 residues. The CDR3 loop reads CASSQQGARGGTQYF. The CDR3, as DNA: TGTGCCAGCAGTCAACAGGGGGCTCGGGGGGGTACGCAGTATTTT.

This chain uses TRBV9 with TRBJ1-1; D is ambiguous. CDR1 and CDR2 (germline): SGDLS, YYNGEE. The length of the CDR3 is 13 residues. Trimming stripped 0 bases from V and 5 bases from J, with 8 bases between. The DNA for the CDR3 is TGTGCCAGCAGCGTAGCCCCAAGGACTGAAGCTTTCTTT. Amino acid sequence: CASSVAPRTEAFF. Looking up the rest from reference TRBV9 and TRBJ1-1 gives the full variable domain: DSGVTQTPKHLITATGQRVTLRCSPRSGDLSVYWYQQSLDQGLQFLIQYYNGEERAKGNILERFSAQQFPDLHSELNLSSLELGDSALYFCASSVAPRTEAFFGQGTRLTVV.

J is TRBJ2-7 and V is TRBV5-6, with 8 bases fitting TRBD2. With 4 bases clipped from V and 1 base from J, the junction kept 4 bases outside the gene matches. This CDR3 spans 14 amino acids. Germline CDR1 and CDR2: SGHDT and YYEEEE. The CDR3 spells CASSVAGKSYEQYF. CDR3 DNA: TGTGCCAGCAGCGTAGCGGGAAAATCCTACGAGCAGTACTTC.

In this sample, this clonotype turned up a few times. The chain employs TRBV5-1 and TRBJ2-1; TRBD1 matches at 7 bases. This CDR3 spans 14 amino acids. The ends lost 4 bases at V and 5 bases at J; junction bases unmatched: 6. Germline V gene sequence: CDR1 SGHRS, CDR2 YFSETQ. The CDR3 loop is CASSRDSSHNEQFF. The DNA of the CDR3 is TGCGCCAGCAGCCGGGACAGCAGTCACAATGAGCAGTTCTTC.

The J gene is TRBJ2-5, the V gene TRBV15; 7 bases line up with TRBD2. Per germline, CDR1 LNHNV and CDR2 YYDKDF (reference sequence). V shed 1 base, J shed 5 bases, and the junction held 4 bases outside the gene matches. The CDR3 covers 14 residues. CDR3 sequence reads: CATSRAGTIETQYF. For the CDR3, the DNA is TGTGCCACCAGCAGAGCCGGGACTATCGAGACCCAGTACTTC.

With regard to this clonotype: Relative to the germline gene, one junction end is altered; a read error may explain this. The J gene is TRBJ2-7, the V gene TRBV28; D not certain. In germline, CDR1 is MDHEN, CDR2 SYDVKM. There are 14 residues in the CDR3. This CDR3 reads CARSLLTDRYEQYF. For the CDR3, the DNA is TGTGCCAGAAGTTTATTGACCGACCGGTACGAGCAGTACTTC.

The J gene is TRBJ2-2, the V gene TRBV24-1; 10 nucleotides align to TRBD1. There are 17 residues in the CDR3. V gave up 2 bases and J gave up 7 bases; unmatched junction bases: 9. Looked up from germline, CDR1 is KGHDR and CDR2 is SFDVKD. For the CDR3, the DNA is TGTGCCACCAGTGATTCCCCGGACAGGGGGATCATCGGGGAGCTGTTTTTT. Its protein product is CATSDSPDRGIIGELFF.

The rearrangement uses TRBV7-2 and TRBJ2-1; 16 nucleotides match TRBD2. The CDR3 consists of 15 residues. Germline CDR1 reads SGHTA; CDR2 reads FQGNSA. The ends lost 7 bases at V and 7 bases at J; junction bases unmatched: 4. This CDR3 reads CASKGLAGGHNEQFF. The CDR3, as DNA: TGTGCCAGCAAGGGACTAGCGGGGGGGCATAATGAGCAGTTCTTC.

This clonotype is a singleton in its sample. The V call is TRBV29-1, the J call TRBJ2-7, with 7 bases identical to TRBD1. J lost 4 bases, V lost 8 bases, and 20 bases had no gene match. The germline gives CDR1 SQVTM, CDR2 ANQGSEA. The CDR3 loop spans 16 amino acids. The CDR3 DNA is TGCAGCTTTGTCTCCTTCTCGGCGGACAGGCAGTACGAGCAGTACTTC. It codes for CSFVSFSADRQYEQYF.

This clonotype came up a few times. The V gene is TRBV5-1, the J gene TRBJ2-5, with 7 bases matching TRBD2. V lost 4 bases to trimming and J lost 0 bases; unmatched junction nucleotides: 6. CDR3 length: 15 amino acids. From germline, CDR1 is SGHRS and CDR2 YFSETQ. The DNA of the CDR3 is TGCGCCAGCAGCCTAAGCGGGACTTACCAAGAGACCCAGTACTTC. Its protein product is CASSLSGTYQETQYF.

This chain uses TRBV7-2 with TRBJ2-5, with D hard to call. Trimming removed 5 bases at V and 4 bases at J, with 8 bases between. The CDR3 totals 12 residues. Germline assignment: CDR1 SGHTA and CDR2 FQGNSA. CDR3 DNA sequence: TGTGCCAGCAGCCGTCGGGTAGAGACCCAGTACTTC. Protein sequence: CASSRRVETQYF. Full variable domain (outside the CDR3, taken from reference TRBV7-2 and TRBJ2-5): GAGVSQSPSNKVTEKGKDVELRCDPISGHTALYWYRQSLGQGLEFLIYFQGNSAPDKSGLPSDRFSAERTGGSVSTLTIQRTQQEDSAVYLCASSRRVETQYFGPGTRLLVL.

The chain combines TRBV10-3 with TRBJ2-5; TRBD2 aligns across 8 bases. CDR3 length: 14 amino acids. J lost 5 bases, V lost 5 bases, and 7 bases had no gene match. Germline CDR1 and CDR2: ENHRY and SYGVKD. For the CDR3, the DNA is TGTGCCATCAGTCCAAGCGGGGGTGGGGAGACCCAGTACTTC. Translation gives CAISPSGGGETQYF.

There are a few counts of this clonotype. This sequence joins TRBV3-1 and TRBJ2-7; D remains unclear. The CDR3 covers 14 residues. Trimming shortened V by 4 bases and J by 2 bases, and 12 bases separated the two germline ends. The V gene's germline CDR1 is LGHDT and CDR2 YNNKEL (reference sequence). CDR3 in DNA: TGTGCCAGCAGCCCACGGTGGGGTGCCTACGAGCAGTACTTC. Translating gives CASSPRWGAYEQYF.

This rearrangement joins TRBV6-5 to TRBJ1-2; 9 nucleotides align to TRBD1. V was pared by 2 bases and J by 8 bases, with 6 bases of the junction left unmatched. This CDR3 contains 14 residues. Germline V lookup: CDR1 MNHEY, CDR2 SVGAGI. The CDR3 coding sequence is TGTGCCAGCAGTTACCGACAGGGGGTCGGGGGCTACACCTTC. Residues: CASSYRQGVGGYTF.

The V call is TRBV18, the J call TRBJ1-5; tentative D call: TRBD1 (5 bases). The germline V gene encodes CDR1 KGHSH and CDR2 LQKENI. V shed 1 base and J shed 4 bases, with 14 bases lying between them. The CDR3 totals 16 residues. The CDR3 reads CASSPQQGDWNQPQHF. The CDR3 DNA is TGTGCCAGCTCACCACAGCAGGGAGATTGGAATCAGCCCCAGCATTTT.

The chain carries TRBV2 and TRBJ2-7; 8 bases align to TRBD1. Per germline, CDR1 SNHLY and CDR2 FYNNEI. This CDR3 spans 14 amino acids. Trimming at V came to 4 bases and at J to 5 bases, leaving 7 bases not matched to a gene. The CDR3 spells CASSADRVLDEQYF. The CDR3 nucleotides are TGTGCCAGCAGTGCGGACAGGGTACTCGACGAGCAGTACTTC.

The chain carries TRBV28 and TRBJ2-1; D remains ambiguous. This CDR3 region has 16 residues. CDR1 and CDR2 (germline): MDHEN, SYDVKM. The V end was cut by 1 base, the J end by 0 bases, with 10 bases between. The CDR3 loop is CASSLSAPTSYNEQFF. The CDR3 coding sequence is TGTGCCAGCAGTTTATCGGCGCCCACCTCCTACAATGAGCAGTTCTTC.

The CDR3 reads CSARVGGVVDNSPLHF. For the CDR3, the DNA is TGCAGTGCTAGAGTTGGGGGGGTGGTAGATAATTCACCCCTCCACTTT. V gene TRBV20-1 combines with J gene TRBJ1-6; the D gene is possibly TRBD1 (5 bases). The CDR3 extends over 16 amino acids. Germline loops: CDR1 DFQATT, CDR2 SNEGSKA (reference sequence). Trimming shortened V by 1 base and J by 5 bases, and 15 bases separated the two germline ends.

This clonotype was counted ten times or more. The rearrangement links TRBV7-2 to TRBJ2-1, with TRBD2 matching over 12 bases. V shed 7 bases, J shed 7 bases, and the junction held 11 bases outside the gene matches. There are 16 residues in the CDR3. The V gene's germline CDR1 is SGHTA and CDR2 FQGNSA. The CDR3 protein is CASNQRLAGVSNEQFF. The CDR3 DNA is TGTGCCAGCAACCAAAGACTAGCGGGAGTCTCAAATGAGCAGTTCTTC.

This clonotype turned up a few times. The V and J genes are TRBV5-6 and TRBJ1-5; 9 bases are a match to TRBD1. The germline V gene has CDR1 SGHDT and CDR2 YYEEEE. Unmatched junction bases numbered 3, after V lost 4 bases and J lost 4 bases. The CDR3 runs to 14 residues. The CDR3 loop is CASSEGQGNQPQHF. DNA of the CDR3: TGTGCCAGCAGCGAGGGACAGGGTAATCAGCCCCAGCATTTT.

The V gene is TRBV7-2, the J gene TRBJ2-7; D may be TRBD1 or TRBD2 (5 bases each). This CDR3 spans 11 amino acids. V was shortened by 1 base and J by 13 bases, with 11 bases between the two germline ends. CDR1 is SGHTA, CDR2 FQGNSA, per germline. CDR3 in amino acids: CASSLDRGFYF. The CDR3 DNA reads TGTGCCAGCAGCTTAGATCGGGGCTTCTACTTC. Drawing the rest from reference TRBV7-2 and TRBJ2-7, the complete variable domain is GAGVSQSPSNKVTEKGKDVELRCDPISGHTALYWYRQSLGQGLEFLIYFQGNSAPDKSGLPSDRFSAERTGGSVSTLTIQRTQQEDSAVYLCASSLDRGFYFGPGTRLTVT.

This clonotype occurred once. The rearrangement uses TRBV11-2 and TRBJ2-1; a possible D gene is TRBD2 (5 bases). V lost 3 bases and J 9 bases, leaving 12 bases between the germline ends. Germline V CDR1 and CDR2: SGHAT, FQNNGV. CDR3 length: 13 residues. The CDR3 loop is CASSFASTSEQFF. CDR3 in DNA: TGTGCCAGCAGCTTTGCTAGCACGAGTGAGCAGTTCTTC.

This clonotype was seen a few times. The V call is TRBV20-1, the J call TRBJ2-5, with 9 positions matching TRBD1. The length of the CDR3 is 15 residues. The germline CDR1 and CDR2 sequences are DFQATT and SNEGSKA (reference sequence). J was trimmed by 4 bases and V by 2 bases; bases with no gene match: 8. The CDR3 sequence: CSARSVTGGVETQYF. The CDR3 region has the DNA TGCAGTGCTAGAAGCGTGACAGGGGGTGTAGAGACCCAGTACTTC.

This clonotype has only one observation. The genes are TRBV4-3 and TRBJ2-5, with 9 bases matching TRBD1. The CDR3 contains 14 residues. V shed 4 bases and J 3 bases; nucleotides not matched to a gene: 3. CDR1 is LGHNA and CDR2 is YSLEER in the germline V gene. The CDR3 DNA reads TGCGCCAGCAGCCCGGGACAGGGAGAAGAGACCCAGTACTTC. Encoded protein: CASSPGQGEETQYF.

The V and J genes are TRBV11-3 and TRBJ2-7; D is ambiguous. Trimming took 3 bases from V and 6 from J, leaving 12 bases between them. CDR3 length equals 13 residues. CDR1 and CDR2 from the germline V gene are SGHNT and YENEEA. In DNA form, the CDR3 reads TGTGCCAGCAGCTTGGGAACAGATTCCGAGCAGTACTTC. Translated: CASSLGTDSEQYF.

This clonotype has more than one count but fewer than ten. The rearrangement joins TRBV7-9 to TRBJ2-7, with a tentative D call TRBD1 (5 bases). Germline CDR1 is SEHNR and CDR2 is FQNEAQ (reference sequence). The germline V and J ends were trimmed by 7 bases and 2 bases, with 18 bases remaining between them. This CDR3 has 15 amino acids. DNA of the CDR3: TGTGCCAGCACCATCGAAGGCAGGGAACCCTACGAGCAGTACTTC. Encoded protein: CASTIEGREPYEQYF.

The sample holds one count of this clonotype. The rearrangement uses TRBV5-5 and TRBJ2-1; no clear D. The CDR3 contains 15 residues. The germline V and J ends were trimmed by 1 base and 0 bases, with 8 bases remaining between them. Per germline, CDR1 SGHKS and CDR2 YYEKEE (reference sequence). CDR3 sequence (DNA): TGTGCCAGCAGCTTGATAAGAAGCTCCTACAATGAGCAGTTCTTC. This translates into CASSLIRSSYNEQFF.

The gene calls are TRBV5-6 and TRBJ1-1, with D maybe TRBD1 (6 bases). The CDR3 spans 15 residues. The V and J ends lost 2 bases and 6 bases respectively, with 17 bases between them. CDR1 is SGHDT, CDR2 YYEEEE, per germline. This chain's CDR3 is CASSLQGRKGAEAFF. The CDR3 region has the DNA TGTGCCAGCAGCTTACAGGGCCGCAAAGGGGCTGAAGCTTTCTTT.